The clone carrying this T cell receptor (beta chain) occurred many times. Its specificity is unknown. This specimen comes from a study of molecular identifiers for immune sequencing clone quantification. On the study more broadly: Five portions were made in replicates from RNA of approximately 22,000 or 94,000 naive CD8 cells, and four underwent sequencing. Whole-study results and caveats: Effector cells kept over 99% of their molecules in clones above 20 RNA copies, while naive cells kept under 1% there. Clone sizes that are highly expanded could be underestimated when identical TCR molecules share a barcode.

The germline CDR1 and CDR2 sequences are DFQATT and SNEGSKA (reference sequence). V was pared by 1 base and J by 2 bases, with 10 bases of the junction left unmatched. There are 17 residues in the CDR3. TCRdb ran MiXCR on the PCR reads and lists one entry per CDR3 protein. The table includes tens of thousands of distinct CDR3 sequences, roughly 25% detected once. Sequencing input: naive CD8+ T cells from blood, with Jurkat cell RNA spiked in. The subset: FACS-sorted CD8+CD4-CCR7+CD45RA+ naive T cells. V gene TRBV20-1 combines with J gene TRBJ2-3; TRBD2 aligns across 9 bases. This TCR derives from a human donor in good health. Some libraries in this study had Jurkat cell RNA spiked in. This chain's CDR3 is CSARVVAGGLVTDTQYF. The CDR3 bases are TGCAGTGCTAGAGTCGTTGCGGGAGGGCTGGTCACAGATACGCAGTATTTT.